This paragraph covers one TCR beta chain sequence. The sample comes from a study of OX40 agonist ivuxolimab in advanced cancers. Clones were read by immunoSEQ multiplex PCR, and TCRdb kept only the in-frame ones, dropping some. Seen here are almost 80,000 clones, about 83% observed once, and the top ten hold more than 20%. This CDR3 spans 14 amino acids. Looked up from germline, CDR1 is LGHNT and CDR2 is FRNRAP. Trimming took off 0 bases at V and 2 bases at J, with 7 bases between the two ends. The TCR comes from an adult with an advanced solid tumor such as melanoma, head and neck, liver or kidney cancer. The chain combines TRBV12-5 with TRBJ1-1; D remains ambiguous. The sequencing here drew on CD4+ or CD8+ T cells sorted from blood, taken in a trial of the OX40 agonist ivuxolimab. The CDR3 DNA follows: TGTGCTAGTGGTTTGGTCCCTCAAAACACTGAAGCTTTCTTT. This gives the protein CASGLVPQNTEAFF. The full variable domain, with the rest looked up from reference TRBV12-5 and TRBJ1-1, is DARVTQTPRHKVTEMGQEVTMRCQPILGHNTVFWYRQTMMQGLELLAYFRNRAPLDDSGMPKDRFSAEMPDATLATLKIQPSEPRDSAVYFCASGLVPQNTEAFFGQGTRLTVV.